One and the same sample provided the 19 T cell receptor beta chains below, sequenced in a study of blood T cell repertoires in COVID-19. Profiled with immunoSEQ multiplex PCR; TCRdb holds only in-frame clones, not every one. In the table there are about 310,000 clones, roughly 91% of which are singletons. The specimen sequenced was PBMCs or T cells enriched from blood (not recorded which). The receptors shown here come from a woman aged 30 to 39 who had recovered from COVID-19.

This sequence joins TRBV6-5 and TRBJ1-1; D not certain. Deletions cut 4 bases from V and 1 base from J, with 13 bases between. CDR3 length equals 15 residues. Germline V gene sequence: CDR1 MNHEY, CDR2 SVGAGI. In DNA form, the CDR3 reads TGTGCCAGCAGTTCCCGTCAGGCAGAGAACACTGAAGCTTTCTTT. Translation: CASSSRQAENTEAFF.

The CDR3 sequence is CASSLAPGDGTEAFF. In DNA, the CDR3 is TGTGCCAGCAGCTTGGCCCCAGGGGATGGAACTGAAGCTTTCTTT. J is TRBJ1-1 and V is TRBV5-4, with TRBD1 as a possible D gene (6 bases). Germline V gene sequence: CDR1 SGHNT, CDR2 YYREEE (reference sequence). The CDR3 consists of 15 residues. V was cut by 0 bases and J by 5 bases, with 14 bases left in between.

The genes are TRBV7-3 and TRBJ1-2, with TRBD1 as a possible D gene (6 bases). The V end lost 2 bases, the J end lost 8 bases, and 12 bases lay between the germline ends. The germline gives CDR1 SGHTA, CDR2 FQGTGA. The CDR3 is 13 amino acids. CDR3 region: CASSLAGVGGYTF. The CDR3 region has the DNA TGTGCCAGCAGCTTAGCAGGGGTCGGCGGCTACACCTTC.

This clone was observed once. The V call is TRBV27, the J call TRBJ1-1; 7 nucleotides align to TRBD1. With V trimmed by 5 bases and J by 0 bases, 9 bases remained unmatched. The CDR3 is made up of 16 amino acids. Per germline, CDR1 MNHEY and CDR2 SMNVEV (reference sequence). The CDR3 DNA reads TGTGCCAGCAGTCCCACGACAGGGTATATGAACACTGAAGCTTTCTTT. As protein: CASSPTTGYMNTEAFF.

CDR3 residues: CSGTGQGPNTEAFF. DNA of the CDR3: TGCAGCGGGACGGGACAGGGACCAAACACTGAAGCTTTCTTT. This rearrangement joins TRBV29-1 to TRBJ1-1; 9 bases match TRBD1. The CDR3 loop spans 14 amino acids. CDR1 is SQVTM and CDR2 is ANQGSEA in the germline V gene. V was clipped by 7 bases and J by 2 bases; unmatched bases: 8.

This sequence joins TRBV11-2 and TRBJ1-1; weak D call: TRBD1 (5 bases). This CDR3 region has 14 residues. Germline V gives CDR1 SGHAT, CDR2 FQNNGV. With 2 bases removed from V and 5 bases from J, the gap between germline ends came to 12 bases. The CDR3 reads CASSLQFKGTEAFF. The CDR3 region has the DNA TGTGCCAGCAGCTTACAGTTTAAGGGGACTGAAGCTTTCTTT.

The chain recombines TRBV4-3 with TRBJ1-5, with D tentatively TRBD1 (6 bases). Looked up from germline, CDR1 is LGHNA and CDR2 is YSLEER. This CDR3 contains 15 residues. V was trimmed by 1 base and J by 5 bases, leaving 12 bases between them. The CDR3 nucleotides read TGCGCCAGCAGCCAAGGGTTGTCAGGGGATCAGCCCCAGCATTTT. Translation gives CASSQGLSGDQPQHF.

The CDR3 DNA reads TGTGCCAGCAGCCCGGGGACAGGGTCCTACGAGCAGTACTTC. This translates into CASSPGTGSYEQYF. This rearrangement joins TRBV4-2 to TRBJ2-7, with TRBD1 identical over 9 bases. With 4 bases clipped from V and 1 base from J, the junction kept 2 bases outside the gene matches. The germline V gene has CDR1 LGHNA and CDR2 YNFKEQ. CDR3 size: 14 residues.

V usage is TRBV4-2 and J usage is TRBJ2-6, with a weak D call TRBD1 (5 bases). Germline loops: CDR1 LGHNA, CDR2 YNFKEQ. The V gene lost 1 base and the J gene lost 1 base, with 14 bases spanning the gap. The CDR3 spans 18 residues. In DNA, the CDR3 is TGTGCCAGCAGCCAAGTTTGGCAGGGATCGTCTGGGGCCAACGTCCTGACTTTC. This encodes CASSQVWQGSSGANVLTF.

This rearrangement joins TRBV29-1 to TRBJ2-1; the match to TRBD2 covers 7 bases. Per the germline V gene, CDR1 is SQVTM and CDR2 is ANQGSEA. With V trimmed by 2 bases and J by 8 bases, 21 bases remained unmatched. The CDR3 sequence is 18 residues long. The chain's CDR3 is CSVELLPREGHGLHEQFF. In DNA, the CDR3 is TGCAGCGTTGAACTCCTGCCCAGGGAGGGCCACGGTTTGCATGAGCAGTTCTTC.

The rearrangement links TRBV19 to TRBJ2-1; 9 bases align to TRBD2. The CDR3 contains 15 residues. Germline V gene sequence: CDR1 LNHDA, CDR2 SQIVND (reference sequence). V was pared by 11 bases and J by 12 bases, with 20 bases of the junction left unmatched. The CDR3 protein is CARGPGTSSSLGQFF. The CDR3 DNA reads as TGTGCCCGGGGTCCCGGGACTAGCTCCTCTCTCGGGCAGTTCTTC.

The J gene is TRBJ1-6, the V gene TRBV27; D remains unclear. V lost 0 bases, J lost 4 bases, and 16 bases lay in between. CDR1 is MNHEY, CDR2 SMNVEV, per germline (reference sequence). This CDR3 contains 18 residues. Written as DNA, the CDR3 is TGTGCCAGCAGTTTATCAGTTAGAGGTCCTCTATATAATTCACCCCTCCACTTT. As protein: CASSLSVRGPLYNSPLHF.

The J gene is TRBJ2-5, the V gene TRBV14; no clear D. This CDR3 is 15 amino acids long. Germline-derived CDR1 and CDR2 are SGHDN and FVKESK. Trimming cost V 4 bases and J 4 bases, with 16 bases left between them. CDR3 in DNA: TGTGCCAGCAGCCCCAAGGAGAGACTCGTAGAGACCCAGTACTTC. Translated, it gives CASSPKERLVETQYF.

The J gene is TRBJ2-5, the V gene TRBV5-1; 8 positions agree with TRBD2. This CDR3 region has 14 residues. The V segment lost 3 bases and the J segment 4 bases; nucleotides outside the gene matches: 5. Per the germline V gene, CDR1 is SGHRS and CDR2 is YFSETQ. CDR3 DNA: TGCGCCAGCAGCTCAATGGCGGGAGGAGAGACCCAGTACTTC. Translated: CASSSMAGGETQYF. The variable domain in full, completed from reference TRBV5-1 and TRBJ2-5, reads KAGVTQTPRYLIKTRGQQVTLSCSPISGHRSVSWYQQTPGQGLQFLFEYFSETQRNKGNFPGRFSGRQFSNSRSEMNVSTLELGDSALYLCASSSMAGGETQYFGPGTRLLVL.

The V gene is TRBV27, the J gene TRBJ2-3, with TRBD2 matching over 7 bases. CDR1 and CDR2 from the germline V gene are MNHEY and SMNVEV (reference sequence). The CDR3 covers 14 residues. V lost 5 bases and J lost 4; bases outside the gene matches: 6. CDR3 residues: CASSVRGRADTQYF. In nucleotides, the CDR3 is TGTGCCAGCAGTGTCCGGGGGAGGGCAGATACGCAGTATTTT.

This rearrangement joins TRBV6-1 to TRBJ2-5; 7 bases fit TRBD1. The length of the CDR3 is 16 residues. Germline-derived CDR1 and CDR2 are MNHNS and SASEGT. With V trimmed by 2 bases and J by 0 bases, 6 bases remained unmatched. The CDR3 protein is CASSETGTAYQETQYF. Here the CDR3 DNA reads TGTGCCAGCAGTGAAACCGGGACAGCGTACCAAGAGACCCAGTACTTC.

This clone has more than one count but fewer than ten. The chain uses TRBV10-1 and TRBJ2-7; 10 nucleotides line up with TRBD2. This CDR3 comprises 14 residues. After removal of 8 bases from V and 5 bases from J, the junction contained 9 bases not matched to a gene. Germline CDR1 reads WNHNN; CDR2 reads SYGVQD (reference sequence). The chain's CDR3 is CASRKREGHHEQYF. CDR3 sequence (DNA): TGCGCCAGCCGTAAGCGGGAGGGCCACCACGAGCAGTACTTC.

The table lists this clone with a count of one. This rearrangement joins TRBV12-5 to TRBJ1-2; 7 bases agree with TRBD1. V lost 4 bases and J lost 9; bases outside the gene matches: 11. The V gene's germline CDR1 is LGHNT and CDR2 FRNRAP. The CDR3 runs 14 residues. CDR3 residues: CASGSGTDYGSYTF. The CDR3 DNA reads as TGTGCTAGTGGTTCGGGGACAGATTATGGTAGCTACACCTTC.

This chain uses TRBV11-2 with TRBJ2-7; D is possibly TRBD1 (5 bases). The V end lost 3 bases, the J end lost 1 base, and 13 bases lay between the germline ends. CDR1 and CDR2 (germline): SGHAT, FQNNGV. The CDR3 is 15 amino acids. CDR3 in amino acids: CASSFWGVVSYEQYF. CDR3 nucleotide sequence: TGTGCCAGCAGCTTTTGGGGCGTTGTTTCCTACGAGCAGTACTTC.